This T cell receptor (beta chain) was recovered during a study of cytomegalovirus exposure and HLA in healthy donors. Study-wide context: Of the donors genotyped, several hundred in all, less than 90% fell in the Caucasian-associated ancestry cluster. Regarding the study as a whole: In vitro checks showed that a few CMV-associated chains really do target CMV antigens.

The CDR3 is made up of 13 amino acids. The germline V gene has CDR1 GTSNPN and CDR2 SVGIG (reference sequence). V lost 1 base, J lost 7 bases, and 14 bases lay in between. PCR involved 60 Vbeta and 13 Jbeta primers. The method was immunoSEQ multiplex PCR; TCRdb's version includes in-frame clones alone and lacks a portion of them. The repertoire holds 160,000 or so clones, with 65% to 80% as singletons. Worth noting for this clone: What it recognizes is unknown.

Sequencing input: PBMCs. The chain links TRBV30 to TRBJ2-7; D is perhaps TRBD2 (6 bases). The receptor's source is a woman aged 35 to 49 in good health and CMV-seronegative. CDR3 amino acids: CAWSGGGLGEQYF. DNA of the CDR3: TGTGCCTGGAGTGGTGGGGGGTTAGGAGAGCAGTACTTC.